This T cell receptor (beta chain) came from a study of vaccination and CD4 T cells after COVID-19. Treatment of the sample: roughly 10-day PBMC culture with coronavirus spike peptide pools or control peptides (ViraFEST assay). Researchers collected the unexposed donor's CD4+ T cells before the COVID-19 pandemic (2011-2018). Antigen-specific T cells were expanded with peptide pools by ViraFEST, and TCRs were then sequenced. CDR1 MNHNS and CDR2 SASEGT come from the germline V gene. V was clipped by 2 bases and J by 7 bases, with 12 bases between them. The CDR3 has 15 residues. At the Johns Hopkins FTIC core, DNA taken from cultured CD4+ T cells was sequenced by way of the Oncomine TCR Beta short-read assay. Via MiXCR, TCRdb re-called the PCR reads, giving one row per CDR3 protein. The sample contains roughly 9,200 distinct CDR3 sequences, roughly 36% of which appear only once. Turning to this clonotype: Its matching antigen is unknown.

This chain links TRBV6-1 with TRBJ1-6, with no clear D. The sample comprised CD4+ T cells from blood, cultured in vitro. This TCR was recovered from a human donor in good health. Here the CDR3 DNA reads TGTGCCAGCAGTGAATCTAACGGTAGGAATTCACCCCTCCACTTT. Its translation is CASSESNGRNSPLHF.